This T cell receptor beta chain was retrieved from a study of post-analysis software for immune sequencing data. Across the whole study: As for disease course, relapsing-remitting, secondary progressive and progressive-relapsing multiple sclerosis were all included. The study's findings and limits: TRBV5-6, TRBV5-1 and TRBV20-1 belonged to a set of about 5 TRBV segments that were more frequent in patients than controls.

Prepared TCR beta cDNA libraries contained unique molecular identifiers. Using its own MiXCR run on the PCR reads, TCRdb lists one record per CDR3 protein. The repertoire includes about 760,000 distinct CDR3 sequences, just under 30% of them detected once, and 0.56% sits in the top ten. This clonotype showed up just once. Its matching antigen is unknown. The CDR3 length is 14 residues. Looked up from germline, CDR1 is LNHNV and CDR2 is YYDKDF (reference sequence). This clonotype was obtained from a girl aged 10 to 17 with multiple sclerosis. The sample comprised blood. J is TRBJ2-4 and V is TRBV15; perhaps TRBD1 as D (6 bases). The J call may be mistaken, given a closer DNA end match to TRBJ2-7. CDR3 nucleotide sequence: TGTGCCACCAGCAGGGGCAGGGGAGCCTACGAGCAGTACTTC. Amino acids: CATSRGRGAYEQYF.